Below are 28 T cell receptor beta chains sequenced from a single sample in a study of response to subunit inactivated influenza vaccine. Each CDR3 protein is one row after TCRdb ran MiXCR on the RT-PCR reads. The sample records hundreds of thousands of distinct CDR3 sequences, about 11% being singletons. Material: PBMCs from blood, obtained on the day of vaccination. The receptors come from a man aged 45-60 years who received an inactivated influenza vaccine.

The chain joins TRBV20-1 to TRBJ2-7; D assignment may be TRBD1 or TRBD2 (5 bases each). This CDR3 spans 14 amino acids. The V gene lost 8 bases and the J gene lost 2 bases, with 19 bases spanning the gap. Germline CDR1 and CDR2: DFQATT and SNEGSKA (reference sequence). DNA of the CDR3: TGCAGTACCACTCGAGGGGTGACTCCCTACGAGCAGTACTTC. The encoded protein is CSTTRGVTPYEQYF.

This clonotype came up many times. The V and J genes are TRBV6-5 and TRBJ1-5, with D tentatively TRBD1 (5 bases). This CDR3 has 15 residues. Germline-derived CDR1 and CDR2 are MNHEY and SVGAGI. With 4 bases removed from V and 3 bases from J, the gap between germline ends came to 13 bases. CDR3 residues: CASSSSQGVNQPQHF. Written as DNA, the CDR3 is TGTGCCAGCAGTTCCTCCCAGGGAGTCAATCAGCCCCAGCATTTT.

This clonotype showed up just a few times. The rearrangement links TRBV6-1 to TRBJ2-5; 7 bases are a match to TRBD1. Unmatched junction bases numbered 13, after V lost 6 bases and J lost 3 bases. Germline V gene sequence: CDR1 MNHNS, CDR2 SASEGT. The CDR3 spans 16 residues. The CDR3 nucleotides read TGTGCCAGCAGCTCTTTTACGGAAGACAGGGAAGAGACCCAGTACTTC. Amino acids: CASSSFTEDREETQYF.

The rearrangement joins TRBV20-1 to TRBJ2-5, with a tentative D call TRBD2 (6 bases). Trimming took 3 bases from V and 7 from J, leaving 21 bases between them. Germline values: CDR1 DFQATT, CDR2 SNEGSKA (reference sequence). The CDR3 loop spans 15 amino acids. For the CDR3, the DNA is TGCAGTGCTAGGATGGGACGGACGGGGGTTGGGACCCAGTACTTC. It codes for CSARMGRTGVGTQYF.

This clonotype was seen more than once but under ten times. The rearrangement links TRBV28 to TRBJ1-1; 8 bases fit TRBD1. V lost 2 bases, J lost 0 bases, and 5 bases stayed unmatched. Germline-derived CDR1 and CDR2 are MDHEN and SYDVKM. There are 16 residues in the CDR3. The DNA of the CDR3 is TGTGCCAGCAGTTTAATTACAGGGGGAATGAACACTGAAGCTTTCTTT. Its protein is CASSLITGGMNTEAFF.

V and J are TRBV6-2 or TRBV6-3 and TRBJ2-7, with 7 bases fitting TRBD2. The CDR3 runs 16 residues. Per germline, CDR1 MNHEY and CDR2 SVGEGT. After removal of 2 bases from V and 2 bases from J, the junction contained 9 bases not matched to a gene. The CDR3, as DNA: TGTGCCAGCAGTTACGTACAGACTAGCTCTACCTACGAGCAGTACTTC. This gives the protein CASSYVQTSSTYEQYF.

V usage is TRBV12-3 or TRBV12-4 and J usage is TRBJ2-5, with 9 bases lining up with TRBD1. The junction had 4 bases not matched to a gene; V was cut back by 7 bases and J by 4 bases. The CDR3 sequence is 13 residues long. CDR3 sequence (DNA): TGTGCCAGCAAGGGACAGGGTAGAGAGACCCAGTACTTC. This encodes CASKGQGRETQYF.

The CDR3 DNA reads as TGTGCCAGCAGCGTAGGGGGGCACAATTCGAACAATGAGCAGTTCTTC. Encoded protein: CASSVGGHNSNNEQFF. The rearrangement joins TRBV9 to TRBJ2-1; D perhaps matches TRBD1 (6 bases). Trimming removed 0 bases at V and 5 bases at J, with 15 bases between. There are 16 residues in the CDR3. Germline CDR1 is SGDLS and CDR2 is YYNGEE.

The chain couples TRBV2 to TRBJ2-7, with D maybe TRBD2 (5 bases). Germline CDR1 SNHLY, CDR2 FYNNEI. The CDR3 totals 14 residues. The V and J ends lost 10 bases and 4 bases respectively, with 20 bases between them. CDR3 protein: CAILREGQPYEQYF. CDR3 nucleotides: TGTGCCATCCTTAGAGAGGGCCAGCCGTACGAGCAGTACTTC.

This clonotype was observed a handful of times. The V and J genes are TRBV10-3 and TRBJ2-5; 7 bases map to TRBD1. CDR3 length equals 15 residues. Germline lookup yields CDR1 ENHRY and CDR2 SYGVKD. Trimming at V came to 3 bases and at J to 4 bases, leaving 8 bases not matched to a gene. The CDR3 nucleotides are TGTGCCATCAGTGAAGGGCCAAACAGGGGAGAGACCCAGTACTTC. Translating gives CAISEGPNRGETQYF.

The chain employs TRBV20-1 and TRBJ1-6; D may be TRBD1 (5 bases). Germline V gene lookup returns CDR1 DFQATT and CDR2 SNEGSKA (reference sequence). There are 14 residues in the CDR3. V was pared by 0 bases and J by 13 bases, with 16 bases between. The CDR3 DNA follows: TGCAGTGCTAGAGAGATCACGGGGGGTTGGCCCCTCCACTTT. Translated, it gives CSAREITGGWPLHF.

This clonotype was counted a few times. The chain is built from TRBV10-3 and TRBJ2-5; tentatively, D is TRBD1 (6 bases). V lost 0 bases and J 5 bases, leaving 13 bases between the germline ends. The germline CDR1 and CDR2 sequences are ENHRY and SYGVKD. The CDR3 is made up of 15 amino acids. This chain's CDR3 is CAISESGAPTETQYF. The CDR3 nucleotides read TGTGCCATCAGTGAGTCGGGGGCCCCAACGGAGACCCAGTACTTC.

This chain links TRBV29-1 with TRBJ2-7; weak D call: TRBD1 (5 bases). The CDR3 spans 14 residues. Deletions cut 3 bases from V and 7 bases from J, with 19 bases between. The V gene's germline CDR1 is SQVTM and CDR2 ANQGSEA. The DNA of the CDR3 is TGCAGCGTTGAGAGGTATAGGGGATCGCGAGAGCAGTACTTC. This encodes CSVERYRGSREQYF.

This clonotype showed up just a few times. This rearrangement joins TRBV7-2 to TRBJ2-3, with D possibly called TRBD1 or TRBD2 (8 bases each). The germline V and J ends were trimmed by 0 bases and 6 bases, with 16 bases remaining between them. The CDR3 has 16 residues. Germline V gene sequence: CDR1 SGHTA, CDR2 FQGNSA. As DNA, the CDR3 is TGTGCCAGCAGCTTAGCGGGACAGGCTAGCGGGGATACGCAGTATTTT. Protein product: CASSLAGQASGDTQYF. The full variable domain, its missing parts supplied by reference TRBV7-2 and TRBJ2-3, is GAGVSQSPSNKVTEKGKDVELRCDPISGHTALYWYRQSLGQGLEFLIYFQGNSAPDKSGLPSDRFSAERTGGSVSTLTIQRTQQEDSAVYLCASSLAGQASGDTQYFGPGTRLTVL.

The rearrangement links TRBV5-5 to TRBJ2-7; 10 positions match TRBD2. The CDR3 spans 15 residues. Germline loops: CDR1 SGHKS, CDR2 YYEKEE (reference sequence). Unmatched junction bases numbered 8, after V lost 3 bases and J lost 5 bases. CDR3 DNA sequence: TGTGCCAGCAGCTCCTTCCTAGCGGGAGTTAACGAGCAGTACTTC. This gives the protein CASSSFLAGVNEQYF.

V is TRBV5-6 and J is TRBJ2-5; possibly TRBD2 for D (7 bases). CDR3 length equals 14 residues. Germline values: CDR1 SGHDT, CDR2 YYEEEE. The V and J ends lost 5 bases and 7 bases respectively, with 18 bases between them. This CDR3 is CASSIRGAQLTQYF. The DNA of the CDR3 is TGTGCCAGCAGTATTCGGGGGGCTCAGTTGACCCAGTACTTC.

This clonotype was counted only a few times. This chain uses TRBV13 with TRBJ1-1; 7 positions match TRBD1. Losses at the gene ends were 5 bases for V and 2 bases for J; bases not matched to a gene: 8. CDR3 length: 15 amino acids. Germline V lookup: CDR1 PRHDT, CDR2 FYEKMQ (reference sequence). CDR3 sequence: CASSPFGTVNTEAFF. In DNA form, the CDR3 reads TGTGCCAGCAGCCCATTCGGGACAGTCAACACTGAAGCTTTCTTT. Together with reference TRBV13 and TRBJ1-1, the CDR3 gives the full variable domain: AAGVIQSPRHLIKEKRETATLKCYPIPRHDTVYWYQQGPGQDPQFLISFYEKMQSDKGSIPDRFSAQQFSDYHSELNMSSLELGDSALYFCASSPFGTVNTEAFFGQGTRLTVV.

Only a few counts were recorded for this clonotype. The chain employs TRBV5-1 and TRBJ2-5; 14 bases are a match to TRBD2. This CDR3 contains 16 residues. Trimming cost V 5 bases and J 4 bases; bases outside gene matches: 7. Germline CDR1 is SGHRS and CDR2 is YFSETQ. In nucleotides, the CDR3 is TGCGCCAGCAGTCCAGGGACTAGCGGGGGCGGAGAGACCCAGTACTTC. This codes for CASSPGTSGGGETQYF.

This rearrangement joins TRBV4-1 to TRBJ1-4; possible D gene TRBD1, 6 bases. V gave up 5 bases and J gave up 7 bases, with 17 bases separating them. The CDR3 length is 15 residues. The germline V gene has CDR1 MGHRA and CDR2 YSYEKL. The CDR3 nucleotides are TGCGCCAGCAGCAAACATCAGGGGCGCACTGAAAAACTGTTTTTT. Translating it yields CASSKHQGRTEKLFF.

This chain links TRBV4-1 with TRBJ2-7; tentatively, D is TRBD1 or TRBD2 (5 bases each). Germline V gene data show CDR1 as MGHRA and CDR2 as YSYEKL. This CDR3 spans 15 amino acids. V shed 4 bases and J shed 2 bases, with 15 bases lying between them. CDR3 sequence: CASSLGVQGAYEQYF. The CDR3 coding sequence is TGCGCCAGCAGCCTTGGGGTCCAGGGAGCCTACGAGCAGTACTTC.

This clonotype was seen a handful of times. The CDR3 spells CASSFPGRSSYNEQFF. The CDR3, as DNA: TGTGCCAGCAGTTTCCCAGGGAGAAGCTCCTACAATGAGCAGTTCTTC. V gene TRBV12-3 or TRBV12-4 combines with J gene TRBJ2-1; D may correspond to TRBD1 or TRBD2 (5 bases each). This CDR3 has 16 amino acids. V was cut by 3 bases and J by 0 bases, with 12 bases left in between.

This clonotype has just a few counts. The rearrangement joins TRBV15 to TRBJ2-2; D may be TRBD1 or TRBD2 (5 bases each). The CDR3 contains 15 residues. CDR1 is LNHNV and CDR2 is YYDKDF in the germline V gene (reference sequence). The V gene lost 4 bases and the J gene lost 1 base, with 10 bases spanning the gap. The CDR3 loop is CATSTGTVNTGELFF. CDR3 nucleotides: TGTGCCACCAGCACCGGGACGGTGAACACCGGGGAGCTGTTTTTT.

V gene TRBV6-2 or TRBV6-3 combines with J gene TRBJ1-1; 10 nucleotides match TRBD1. V lost 1 base to trimming and J lost 4 bases; unmatched junction nucleotides: 18. This CDR3 is built from 20 residues. Germline assignment: CDR1 MNHEY and CDR2 SVGEGT. In DNA, the CDR3 is TGTGCCAGCAGTTACTTAGTTGGCGTTTTGACAGGGGGCCCTACCACTGAAGCTTTCTTT. Translating gives CASSYLVGVLTGGPTTEAFF.

This rearrangement joins TRBV12-3 or TRBV12-4 to TRBJ2-7; 7 bases agree with TRBD2. The CDR3 extends over 14 amino acids. With 5 bases clipped from V and 2 bases from J, the junction kept 6 bases outside the gene matches. CDR3 sequence: CASSDSGETYEQYF. CDR3 bases: TGTGCCAGCAGTGACAGCGGGGAGACCTACGAGCAGTACTTC.

This clonotype was recorded at least ten times. The chain employs TRBV4-3 and TRBJ1-2, with D perhaps matching TRBD1 (6 bases). This CDR3 spans 13 amino acids. The germline gives CDR1 LGHNA, CDR2 YSLEER. V was cut by 3 bases and J by 3 bases, with 8 bases left in between. The CDR3 DNA reads TGCGCCAGCAGCCACAACAGGGACTATGGCTACACCTTC. Translated: CASSHNRDYGYTF.

This clonotype was seen ten or more times. The chain uses TRBV29-1 and TRBJ2-7, with a tentative D call TRBD2 (6 bases). The CDR3 has 12 amino acids. V was shortened by 5 bases and J by 7 bases, with 15 bases between the two germline ends. Per germline, CDR1 SQVTM and CDR2 ANQGSEA. The CDR3 bases are TGCAGCGTTCAGGAGGGTCCTGAAGAGCAGTACTTC. It is translated as CSVQEGPEEQYF.

The chain combines TRBV5-1 with TRBJ1-5, with D perhaps matching TRBD1 (5 bases). CDR3 length: 14 residues. Germline V gene data show CDR1 as SGHRS and CDR2 as YFSETQ. Trimming left V 2 bases short and J 7 bases short, with 13 bases between. The CDR3: CASSLAGYGQPQHF. DNA for the CDR3: TGCGCCAGCAGCTTAGCAGGGTACGGGCAGCCCCAGCATTTT.

This clonotype was counted many times. The chain carries TRBV12-3 or TRBV12-4 and TRBJ1-5, with D uncertain. V was trimmed by 3 bases and J by 0 bases, leaving 9 bases between them. The CDR3 has 15 residues. The DNA for the CDR3 is TGTGCCAGCAGTTTGGTGGGATATAGCAATCAGCCCCAGCATTTT. It specifies CASSLVGYSNQPQHF.